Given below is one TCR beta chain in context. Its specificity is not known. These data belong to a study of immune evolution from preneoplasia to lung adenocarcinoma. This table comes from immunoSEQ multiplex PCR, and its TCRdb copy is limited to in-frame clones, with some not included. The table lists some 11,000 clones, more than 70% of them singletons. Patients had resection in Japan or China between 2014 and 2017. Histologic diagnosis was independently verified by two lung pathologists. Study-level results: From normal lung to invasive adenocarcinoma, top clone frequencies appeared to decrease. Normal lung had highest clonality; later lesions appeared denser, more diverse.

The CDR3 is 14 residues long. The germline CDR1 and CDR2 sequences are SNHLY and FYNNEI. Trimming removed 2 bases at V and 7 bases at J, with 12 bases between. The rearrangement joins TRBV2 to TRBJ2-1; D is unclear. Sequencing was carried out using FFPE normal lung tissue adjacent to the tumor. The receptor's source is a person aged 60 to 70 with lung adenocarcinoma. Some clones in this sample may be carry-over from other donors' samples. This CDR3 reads CASSEQALGNEQFF. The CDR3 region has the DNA TGTGCCAGCAGTGAACAGGCGCTTGGGAATGAGCAGTTCTTC.